One T cell receptor (beta chain) is described in this entry. Sequenced by immunoSEQ multiplex PCR; TCRdb stores in-frame clones only, minus some. The sample lists approximately 100,000 clones, 70% to 80% occurring once. This sample is part of a study of blood T cell repertoires in COVID-19. Study-wide context: Sample material is recorded as cDNA or gDNA derived from T cells, B-cell-depleted T cells, or PBMCs.

This sequence was found in a man at least 80 years old with COVID-19, enrolled during active disease. The material sequenced was peripheral blood.

The CDR3: CASSWGTGGPYYGYTF. CDR3 in DNA: TGTGCCAGCAGCTGGGGGACAGGGGGCCCCTACTATGGCTACACCTTC. J is TRBJ1-2 and V is TRBV7-3, with 12 bases that match TRBD1. V shed 4 bases and J 3 bases; nucleotides not matched to a gene: 6. The CDR3 covers 16 residues. Looked up from germline, CDR1 is SGHTA and CDR2 is FQGTGA.